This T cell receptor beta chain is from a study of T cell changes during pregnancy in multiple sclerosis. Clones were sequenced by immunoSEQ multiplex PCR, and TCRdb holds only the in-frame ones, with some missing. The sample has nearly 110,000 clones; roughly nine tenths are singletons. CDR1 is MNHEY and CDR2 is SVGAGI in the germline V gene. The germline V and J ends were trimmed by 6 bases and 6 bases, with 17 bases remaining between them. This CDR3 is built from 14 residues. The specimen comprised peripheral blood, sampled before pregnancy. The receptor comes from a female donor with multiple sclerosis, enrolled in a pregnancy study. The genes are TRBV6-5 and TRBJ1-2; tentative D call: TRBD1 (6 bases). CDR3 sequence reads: CASRMTGGEHGYTF. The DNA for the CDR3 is TGTGCCAGCAGAATGACAGGCGGTGAGCATGGCTACACCTTC.